This T cell receptor (beta chain) was sequenced for a study of blood T cell repertoires in COVID-19. Across the study: Samples taken during acute and convalescent COVID-19 were collected in the United States, Italy and Spain. PBMCs, B-cell-depleted T cells, or T cells provided the cDNA or gDNA that made up the material.

This CDR3 has 12 amino acids. With 4 bases removed from V and 8 bases from J, the gap between germline ends came to 6 bases. From germline, CDR1 is LGHDT and CDR2 YNNKEL (reference sequence). How the authors handled the data: Estimates of nucleated cell counts were drawn from the amplification of reference gene primers. Profiled with immunoSEQ multiplex PCR; TCRdb holds only in-frame clones, not every one. The DNA was the basis for D and trimming; V, J and clone size are from that table. The repertoire holds fewer than 200,000 clones, with approximately 88% as singletons. This sequence was found in a woman aged 45-59 years with acute or convalescent COVID-19. The sample taken for sequencing was peripheral blood. The V gene is TRBV3-1 (or the pseudogene TRBV3-2), the J gene TRBJ1-6; D is unclear. The CDR3 is CASSPRDSPLHF. In nucleotides, the CDR3 is TGTGCCAGCAGCCCCCGGGATTCACCCCTCCACTTT.